This T cell receptor (beta chain) is from a study of cytomegalovirus exposure and HLA in healthy donors. The germline V gene has CDR1 ENHRY and CDR2 SYGVKD. This CDR3 is built from 16 residues. Trimming stripped 1 base from V and 4 bases from J, with 14 bases between. PCR used 60 Vbeta primers and 13 Jbeta primers. Profiled with immunoSEQ multiplex PCR; TCRdb holds only in-frame clones, not every one. The sample comprises roughly 93,000 clones, around three quarters of which are singletons, and less than 9.5% rests with the top ten. Sample: PBMCs. V usage is TRBV10-3 and J usage is TRBJ2-1, with D perhaps TRBD1 (5 bases). This sequence originates from a man aged 30-40 years in good health and CMV-seronegative. The CDR3 region is CAISEFDRGTYNEQFF. CDR3 nucleotide sequence: TGTGCCATCAGTGAGTTCGATAGGGGAACATACAATGAGCAGTTCTTC.